The entry below describes one TCR beta chain. What it recognizes is unknown. The entry originates in a study of STAT5B mutations in CD4+ large granular lymphocyte leukemia. Study-wide results and limits: Top patient clones used TRBV06 genes more often: 8/27 versus 2/35 in controls. No patients shared main leukemic clonotypes, though approximately 26% appeared at low frequency elsewhere.

In the authors' methods: Productive clonotypes were detectable down to 2.59 x 10-5 frequency. Clones were sequenced by immunoSEQ multiplex PCR, and TCRdb holds only the in-frame ones, with some missing. V, J and clone size reflect that table, while D and trimming were determined from the DNA. Of tens of thousands of clones in the sample, roughly 79% were seen once. The ends were cut back, 3 bases at V and 0 bases at J, with 9 bases in the middle. Germline V gene data show CDR1 as LNHDA and CDR2 as SQIVND (reference sequence). The CDR3 loop spans 15 amino acids. The sequencing sample was made of CD4+ T cells from blood buffy coats. The rearrangement uses TRBV19 and TRBJ1-3, with D perhaps TRBD1 (6 bases). This TCR derives from a human donor in good health. In DNA form, the CDR3 reads TGTGCCAGTAGTATGGACAGCTTCTCTGGAAACACCATATATTTT. Translated, it gives CASSMDSFSGNTIYF.